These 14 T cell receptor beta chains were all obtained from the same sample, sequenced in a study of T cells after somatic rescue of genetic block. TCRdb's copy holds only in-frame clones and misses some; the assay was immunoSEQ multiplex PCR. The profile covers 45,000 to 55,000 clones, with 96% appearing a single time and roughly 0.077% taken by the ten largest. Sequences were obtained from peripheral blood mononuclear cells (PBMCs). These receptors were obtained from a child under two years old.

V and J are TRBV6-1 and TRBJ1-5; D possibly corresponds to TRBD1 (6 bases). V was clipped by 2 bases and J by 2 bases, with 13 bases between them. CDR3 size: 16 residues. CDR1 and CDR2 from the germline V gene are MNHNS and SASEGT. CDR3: CASSETWGARNQPQHF. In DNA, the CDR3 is TGTGCCAGCAGTGAAACTTGGGGGGCGCGCAATCAGCCCCAGCATTTT.

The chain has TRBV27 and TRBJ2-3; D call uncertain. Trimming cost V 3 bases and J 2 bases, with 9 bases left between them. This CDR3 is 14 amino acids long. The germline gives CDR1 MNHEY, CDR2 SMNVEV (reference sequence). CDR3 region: CASSFAQATDTQYF. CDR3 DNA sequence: TGTGCCAGCAGTTTCGCGCAGGCCACAGATACGCAGTATTTT.

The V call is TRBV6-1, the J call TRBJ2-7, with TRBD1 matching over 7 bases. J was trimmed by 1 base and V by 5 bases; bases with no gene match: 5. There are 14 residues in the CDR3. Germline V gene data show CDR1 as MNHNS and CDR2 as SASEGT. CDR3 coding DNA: TGTGCCAGCAGTACTCGACAGGGATCCTACGAGCAGTACTTC. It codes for CASSTRQGSYEQYF.

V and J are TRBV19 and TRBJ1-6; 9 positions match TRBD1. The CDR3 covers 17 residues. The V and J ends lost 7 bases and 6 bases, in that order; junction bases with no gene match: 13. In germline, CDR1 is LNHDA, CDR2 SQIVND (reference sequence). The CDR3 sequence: CASTPRGQGLGNSPLHF. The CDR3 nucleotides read TGTGCCAGTACCCCAAGGGGACAGGGCCTCGGTAATTCACCCCTCCACTTT.

The CDR3 coding sequence is TGCGCCAGCAGCCAGGGCACAGGGGGCTATGGCTACACCTTC. As protein: CASSQGTGGYGYTF. The J gene is TRBJ1-2, the V gene TRBV4-1; 8 nucleotides match TRBD1. Per germline, CDR1 MGHRA and CDR2 YSYEKL. V was pared by 3 bases and J by 4 bases, with 4 bases of the junction left unmatched. There are 14 residues in the CDR3.

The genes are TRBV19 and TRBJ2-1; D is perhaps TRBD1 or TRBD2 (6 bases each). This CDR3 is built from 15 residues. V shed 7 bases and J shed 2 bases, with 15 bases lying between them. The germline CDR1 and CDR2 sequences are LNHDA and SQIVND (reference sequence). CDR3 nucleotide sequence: TGTGCCAGTACAAGGGGGGCGGGAACCTACAATGAGCAGTTCTTC. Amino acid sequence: CASTRGAGTYNEQFF.

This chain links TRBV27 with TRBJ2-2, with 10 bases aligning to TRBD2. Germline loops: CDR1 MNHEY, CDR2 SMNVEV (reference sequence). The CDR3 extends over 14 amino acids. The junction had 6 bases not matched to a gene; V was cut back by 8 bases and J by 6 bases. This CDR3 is CASQLAGSPGELFF. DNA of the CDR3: TGTGCCAGCCAACTAGCGGGATCACCCGGGGAGCTGTTTTTT.

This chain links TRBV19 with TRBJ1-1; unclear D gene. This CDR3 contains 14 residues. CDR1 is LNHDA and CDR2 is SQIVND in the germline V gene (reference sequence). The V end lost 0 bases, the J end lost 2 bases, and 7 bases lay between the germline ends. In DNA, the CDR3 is TGTGCCAGTAGTATAGACAGGCCTAACACTGAAGCTTTCTTT. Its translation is CASSIDRPNTEAFF.

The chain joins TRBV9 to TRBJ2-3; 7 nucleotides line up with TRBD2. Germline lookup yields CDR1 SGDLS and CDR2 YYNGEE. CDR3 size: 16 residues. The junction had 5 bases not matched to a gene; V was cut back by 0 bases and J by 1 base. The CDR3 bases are TGTGCCAGCAGCGTAGAAGGCGCGGGAGGCACAGATACGCAGTATTTT. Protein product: CASSVEGAGGTDTQYF.

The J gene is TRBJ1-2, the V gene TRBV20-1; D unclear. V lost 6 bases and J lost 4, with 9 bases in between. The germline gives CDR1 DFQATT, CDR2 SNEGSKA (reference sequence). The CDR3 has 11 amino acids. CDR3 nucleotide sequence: TGCAGTGCACAGAGACTCTATGGCTACACCTTC. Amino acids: CSAQRLYGYTF.

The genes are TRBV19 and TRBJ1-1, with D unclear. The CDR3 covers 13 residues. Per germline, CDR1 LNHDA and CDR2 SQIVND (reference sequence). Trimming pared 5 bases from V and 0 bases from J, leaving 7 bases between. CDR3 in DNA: TGTGCCAGTAGTCCAATGTTGAACACTGAAGCTTTCTTT. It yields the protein CASSPMLNTEAFF. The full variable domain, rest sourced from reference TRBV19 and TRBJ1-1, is DGGITQSPKYLFRKEGQNVTLSCEQNLNHDAMYWYRQDPGQGLRLIYYSQIVNDFQKGDIAEGYSVSREKKESFPLTVTSAQKNPTAFYLCASSPMLNTEAFFGQGTRLTVV.

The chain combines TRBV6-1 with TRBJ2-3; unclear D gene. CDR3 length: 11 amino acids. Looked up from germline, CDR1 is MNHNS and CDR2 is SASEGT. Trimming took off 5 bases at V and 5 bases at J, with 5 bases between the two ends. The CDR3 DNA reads TGTGCCAGCAGTCGCCAAGATACGCAGTATTTT. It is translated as CASSRQDTQYF.

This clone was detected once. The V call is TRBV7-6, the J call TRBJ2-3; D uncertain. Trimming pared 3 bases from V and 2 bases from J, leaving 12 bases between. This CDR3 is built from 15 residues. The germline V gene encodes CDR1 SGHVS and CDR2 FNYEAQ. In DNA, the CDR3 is TGTGCCAGCAGCTTGGGCAGGCGTTACACAGATACGCAGTATTTT. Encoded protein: CASSLGRRYTDTQYF.

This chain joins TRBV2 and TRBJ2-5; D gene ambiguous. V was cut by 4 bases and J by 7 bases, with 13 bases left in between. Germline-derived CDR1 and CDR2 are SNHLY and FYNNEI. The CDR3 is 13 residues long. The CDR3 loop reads CASSVLAQATQYF. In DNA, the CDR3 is TGTGCCAGCAGTGTACTGGCTCAGGCGACCCAGTACTTC.